What follows are 16 T cell receptor beta chains derived from one specimen sequenced in a study of control samples from healthy donors and cancer patients. The table came from immunoSEQ multiplex PCR; TCRdb's copy has only in-frame clones and leaves some out. The sample consists of 100,000 to 150,000 clones, approximately 92% of them appearing once. The specimen sequenced was blood. Receptors were obtained from a man younger than 35 in good health.

This chain connects TRBV30 to TRBJ1-2, with D possibly being TRBD1 (6 bases). V gave up 2 bases and J gave up 8 bases, with 21 bases separating them. Per germline, CDR1 GTSNPN and CDR2 SVGIG (reference sequence). CDR3 length: 15 amino acids. Here the CDR3 DNA reads TGTGCCTGGAGTCTCACTTTCGGGGGCCCGGACGGCTACACCTTC. This sequence encodes CAWSLTFGGPDGYTF.

This chain links TRBV6-2 or TRBV6-3 with TRBJ2-1; D possibly corresponds to TRBD1 (5 bases). V was pared by 5 bases and J by 10 bases, with 24 bases between. The V gene's germline CDR1 is MNHEY and CDR2 SVGEGT. The CDR3 spans 16 residues. CDR3 coding DNA: TGTGCCAGCAGTGTCTTAGACAGTTCCCCGGGCAGAGAGCAGTTCTTC. This gives the protein CASSVLDSSPGREQFF.

This chain joins TRBV24-1 and TRBJ2-1; TRBD2 matches 7 bases. CDR1 is KGHDR, CDR2 SFDVKD, per germline. The CDR3 has 15 residues. V lost 3 bases to trimming and J lost 4 bases; unmatched junction nucleotides: 5. CDR3 sequence (DNA): TGTGCCACCAGTGATCCACTAGCGACTTACAATGAGCAGTTCTTC. This encodes CATSDPLATYNEQFF.

The V and J genes are TRBV7-2 and TRBJ2-2, with D possibly TRBD1 on 5 matching bases. This CDR3 spans 16 amino acids. Germline V gives CDR1 SGHTA, CDR2 FQGNSA. V lost 2 bases to trimming and J lost 2 bases, with 12 bases between them. The CDR3 DNA reads as TGTGCCAGCAGCTTAAAATACACAGGAAACACCGGGGAGCTGTTTTTT. The encoded protein is CASSLKYTGNTGELFF.

This rearrangement joins TRBV5-6 to TRBJ1-4; D call uncertain. Trimming removed 8 bases at V and 5 bases at J, with 10 bases between. Germline V lookup: CDR1 SGHDT, CDR2 YYEEEE. This CDR3 has 12 residues. Written as DNA, the CDR3 is TGTGCCAGGGCCATTCAAAATGAAAAACTGTTTTTT. Residues: CARAIQNEKLFF.

Here the CDR3 reads CASSASNTIYF. The CDR3 coding sequence is TGTGCCAGCAGTGCTTCAAACACCATATATTTT. The chain is built from TRBV25-1 and TRBJ1-3, with D hard to call. The V end was cut by 4 bases, the J end by 6 bases, with 4 bases between. Germline lookup yields CDR1 MGHDK and CDR2 SYGVNS. This CDR3 spans 11 amino acids.

V and J are TRBV7-9 and TRBJ2-3; D perhaps matches TRBD1 (5 bases). Germline V CDR1 and CDR2: SEHNR, FQNEAQ (reference sequence). V lost 1 base to trimming and J lost 5 bases, with 7 bases between them. The CDR3 is made up of 13 amino acids. CDR3 sequence (DNA): TGTGCCAGCAGCTTAGAGGGGCAAGATACGCAGTATTTT. Translated, it gives CASSLEGQDTQYF. The whole variable domain, remainder taken from reference TRBV7-9 and TRBJ2-3, is DTGVSQNPRHKITKRGQNVTFRCDPISEHNRLYWYRQTLGQGPEFLTYFQNEAQLEKSRLLSDRFSAERPKGSFSTLEIQRTEQGDSAMYLCASSLEGQDTQYFGPGTRLTVL.

The table lists this clone with a count of one. The rearrangement joins TRBV14 to TRBJ2-3, with D perhaps matching TRBD1 (6 bases). V lost 4 bases, J lost 1 base, and 9 bases lay in between. Germline CDR1 and CDR2: SGHDN and FVKESK. The CDR3 covers 14 residues. DNA for the CDR3: TGTGCCAGCAGCCCATGGACAGGCACAGATACGCAGTATTTT. Amino acids: CASSPWTGTDTQYF.

The J gene is TRBJ1-5, the V gene TRBV24-1; a weak D match, TRBD1 (5 bases). This CDR3 is built from 16 residues. With 4 bases removed from V and 0 bases from J, the gap between germline ends came to 12 bases. Germline CDR1 reads KGHDR; CDR2 reads SFDVKD. CDR3 in amino acids: CATSDTGGNSNQPQHF. CDR3 nucleotide sequence: TGTGCCACCAGTGACACAGGAGGTAATAGCAATCAGCCCCAGCATTTT.

The CDR3 sequence is CATGQGAVGELFF. CDR3 DNA sequence: TGTGCCACAGGACAGGGGGCAGTCGGGGAGCTGTTTTTT. The V gene is TRBV24-1, the J gene TRBJ2-2; 11 nucleotides align to TRBD1. This CDR3 has 13 amino acids. Germline assignment: CDR1 KGHDR and CDR2 SFDVKD. V was clipped by 10 bases and J by 7 bases; unmatched bases: 4.

V gene TRBV28 combines with J gene TRBJ2-5; D is perhaps TRBD2 (6 bases). The CDR3 extends over 12 amino acids. CDR1 and CDR2 from the germline V gene are MDHEN and SYDVKM. Trimming removed 4 bases from V and 9 bases from J, with 12 bases in between. The CDR3 DNA reads TGTGCCAGCAGTTCGACACAGCGGGCCCAGTACTTC. This translates into CASSSTQRAQYF.

The chain recombines TRBV18 with TRBJ2-6, with D perhaps TRBD1 (5 bases). V gave up 8 bases and J gave up 2 bases, with 7 bases separating them. Germline V gene lookup returns CDR1 KGHSH and CDR2 LQKENI. This CDR3 has 13 amino acids. This chain's CDR3 is CASPGPGANVLTF. CDR3 DNA: TGTGCCAGCCCAGGGCCTGGGGCCAACGTCCTGACTTTC.

This clone has only one observation. The chain uses TRBV28 and TRBJ1-5; D not resolved. Trimming removed 10 bases at V and 4 bases at J, with 11 bases between. Germline-derived CDR1 and CDR2 are MDHEN and SYDVKM. The CDR3 length is 12 residues. CDR3 coding DNA: TGTGCCATCGTGGACGGGAATCAGCCCCAGCATTTT. Its translation is CAIVDGNQPQHF.

This chain joins TRBV18 and TRBJ1-5, with D perhaps matching TRBD1 (5 bases). This CDR3 has 15 residues. The germline CDR1 and CDR2 sequences are KGHSH and LQKENI. V dropped 6 bases and J dropped 5 bases, with 17 bases sitting between them. The CDR3, as DNA: TGTGCCAGCTCTACGGGCGGCCTAGGGGATCAGCCCCAGCATTTT. Its translation is CASSTGGLGDQPQHF.

V is TRBV28 and J is TRBJ1-3; tentatively, D is TRBD1 (6 bases). The V and J ends lost 1 base and 8 bases respectively, with 15 bases between them. Germline assignment: CDR1 MDHEN and CDR2 SYDVKM. The CDR3 is 15 residues long. CDR3 nucleotides: TGTGCCAGCAGTTTATTACAGGGCCCCCTAGACACCATATATTTT. Protein: CASSLLQGPLDTIYF.

The chain links TRBV5-1 to TRBJ2-7, with D perhaps TRBD1 (6 bases). Germline values: CDR1 SGHRS, CDR2 YFSETQ. This CDR3 spans 14 amino acids. Trimming stripped 4 bases from V and 5 bases from J, with 16 bases between. The CDR3 protein is CASSPGTPADEQYF. The CDR3 nucleotides read TGCGCCAGCAGCCCCGGGACACCCGCTGACGAGCAGTACTTC.